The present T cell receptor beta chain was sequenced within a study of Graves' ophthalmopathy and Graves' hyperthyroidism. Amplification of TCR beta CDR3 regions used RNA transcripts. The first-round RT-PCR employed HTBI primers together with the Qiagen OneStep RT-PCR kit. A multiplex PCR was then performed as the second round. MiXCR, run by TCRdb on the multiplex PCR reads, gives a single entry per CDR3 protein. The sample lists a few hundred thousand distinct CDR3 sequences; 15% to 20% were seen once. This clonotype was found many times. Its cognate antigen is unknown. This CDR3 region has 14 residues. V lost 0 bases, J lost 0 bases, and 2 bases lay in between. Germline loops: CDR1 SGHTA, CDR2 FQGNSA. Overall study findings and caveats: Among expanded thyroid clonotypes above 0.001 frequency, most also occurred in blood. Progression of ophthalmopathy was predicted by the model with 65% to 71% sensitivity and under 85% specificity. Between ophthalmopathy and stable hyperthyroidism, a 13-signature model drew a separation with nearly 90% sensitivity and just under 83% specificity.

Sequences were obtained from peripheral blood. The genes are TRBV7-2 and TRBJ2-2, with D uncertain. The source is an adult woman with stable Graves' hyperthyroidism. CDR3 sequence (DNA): TGTGCCAGCAGCTTAGCCGCGAACACCGGGGAGCTGTTTTTT. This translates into CASSLAANTGELFF.